The rows below give T cell receptor beta chains drawn from one sample of a study of blood T cell repertoires in COVID-19. Produced via immunoSEQ multiplex PCR; TCRdb's table is partial and in-frame only. The data hold tens of thousands of clones, with over 75% observed a single time. Input material: peripheral blood. The receptors derive from a human donor in a cohort sampled during active COVID-19. The CDR3 runs from the conserved cysteine through the conserved F or W. Fields, in order: V gene, J gene, clone size, D gene, CDR3 length, CDR3 protein, CDR3 DNA. A D gene is named only where the DNA matches it firmly. Not every row has a clone size; where given, it reads once, few, many or a size class.

TRBV15	TRBJ1-4	.	TRBD1	15	CATSRPGTGIEKLFF	TGTGCCACCAGCAGACCCGGGACAGGGATTGAAAAACTGTTTTTT
TRBV6-5	TRBJ1-1	.	.	15	CASSDPYRVNTEAFF	TGTGCCAGCAGCGATCCCTACAGGGTGAACACTGAAGCTTTCTTT
TRBV5-4	TRBJ1-2	.	TRBD1	15	CASSLADGTAYGYTF	TGTGCCAGCAGCTTGGCGGATGGGACAGCGTATGGCTACACCTTC
TRBV11-2	TRBJ2-3	once	.	14	CASSLTAYTDTQYF	TGTGCCAGCAGCTTAACCGCCTACACAGATACGCAGTATTTT
TRBV6-6	TRBJ1-2	.	TRBD1	14	CASSYAQGAGGYTF	TGTGCCAGCAGTTACGCACAGGGGGCGGGGGGCTACACCTTC
TRBV5-1	TRBJ2-5	.	.	14	CASSLTSLQETQYF	TGCGCCAGCAGCTTGACTAGCCTCCAAGAGACCCAGTACTTC
TRBV27	TRBJ1-1	.	TRBD1	13	CASSRGLNTEAFF	TGTGCCAGCAGTAGGGGGCTGAACACTGAAGCTTTCTTT
TRBV5-6	TRBJ2-2	.	.	17	CASSFLVGGPWTGELFF	TGTGCCAGCAGCTTCCTAGTGGGGGGGCCGTGGACCGGGGAGCTGTTTTTT
TRBV6-6	TRBJ2-1	.	.	14	CASSSQASLNEQFF	TGTGCCAGCAGTTCGCAGGCAAGTTTAAATGAGCAGTTCTTC
TRBV18	TRBJ2-7	.	.	13	CASSPPSSYEQYF	TGTGCCAGCTCACCGCCCAGTTCCTACGAGCAGTACTTC